This T cell receptor (beta chain) was recovered during a study of graft-versus-host responses after intestinal transplantation. Study in general: All recipients got anti-thymocyte globulin induction, then tacrolimus and steroids for about 3 years.

Here immunoSEQ multiplex PCR was the method, and the copy in TCRdb shows in-frame clones only, minus some. The repertoire includes fewer than 25,000 clones, approximately 39% of them detected once, and approximately 2% sits in the top ten. CDR1 KGHSH and CDR2 LQKENI come from the germline V gene. Trimming pared 0 bases from V and 7 bases from J, leaving 13 bases between. The CDR3 contains 15 residues. The starting material was alloreactive CD4+ T cells from a mixed lymphocyte reaction culture, obtained before transplantation. Subset specified: CFSE-low proliferating T cells sorted from roughly six-day pre-transplant mixed lymphocyte reaction (GvH or HvG direction). The TCR originated in a human patient who was an organ donor for intestinal transplantation. This chain uses TRBV18 with TRBJ1-5, with a weak D call TRBD1 (5 bases). CDR3 residues: CASSPPNQGGQPQHF. The CDR3 coding sequence is TGTGCCAGCTCACCACCTAACCAGGGCGGGCAGCCCCAGCATTTT. Supplemented by reference TRBV18 and TRBJ1-5, the full variable domain reads NAGVMQNPRHLVRRRGQEARLRCSPMKGHSHVYWYRQLPEEGLKFMVYLQKENIIDESGMPKERFSAEFPKEGPSILRIQQVVRGDSAAYFCASSPPNQGGQPQHFGDGTRLSIL.